This TCR beta chain was captured in a study of identical twins. Study results and caveats: In cord blood, abundant beta clonotypes had fewer insertions; memory showed no trend.

In this sample, this clonotype turned up many times. Its matching antigen is unknown. There are 14 residues in the CDR3. V was pared by 4 bases and J by 5 bases, with 12 bases between. CDR1 and CDR2 from the germline V gene are MDHEN and SYDVKM. MiXCR was run by TCRdb on the 5' RACE reads, yielding one entry per CDR3 protein. Of 550,000 to 800,000 distinct CDR3 sequences in the sample, roughly 6.6% are singletons; the top ten hold 1.6%. Another study also made use of these data, one on yellow fever vaccine responses in identical twins.

The clonotype originates from a woman aged 18-30 years in good health. Material: PBMCs. V is TRBV28 and J is TRBJ2-1; possible D gene TRBD1, 6 bases. The CDR3 DNA follows: TGTGCCAGCAGTTACCGGGACAAAGACAATGAGCAGTTCTTC. This gives the protein CASSYRDKDNEQFF.